A single sample gave rise to the 10 T cell receptor beta chains below, sequenced in a study of blood T cell repertoires in COVID-19. Method: immunoSEQ multiplex PCR; TCRdb's copy keeps in-frame clones and lacks some. The sample consists of about 280,000 clones, 70% to 90% of them appearing once. The sample taken for sequencing was peripheral blood. The receptors were gathered from a man younger than 35 with active or convalescent COVID-19.

The J gene is TRBJ1-2, the V gene TRBV14; no clear D gene. V was cut by 4 bases and J by 2 bases, with 8 bases left in between. CDR3 size: 13 residues. Germline assignment: CDR1 SGHDN and CDR2 FVKESK. The CDR3: CASSPGLNYGYTF. In nucleotides, the CDR3 is TGTGCCAGCAGCCCAGGTTTGAACTATGGCTACACCTTC.

This sequence joins TRBV19 and TRBJ1-1; 7 bases align to TRBD1. CDR3 length: 15 residues. Germline CDR1 reads LNHDA; CDR2 reads SQIVND (reference sequence). The trim removed 5 bases at V and 1 base at J, leaving 7 bases unmatched. The CDR3 spells CASSRLRQGNTEAFF. DNA of the CDR3: TGTGCCAGTAGTCGACTCCGACAGGGGAACACTGAAGCTTTCTTT. Using reference TRBV19 and TRBJ1-1 for the parts outside the CDR3, the full variable domain is DGGITQSPKYLFRKEGQNVTLSCEQNLNHDAMYWYRQDPGQGLRLIYYSQIVNDFQKGDIAEGYSVSREKKESFPLTVTSAQKNPTAFYLCASSRLRQGNTEAFFGQGTRLTVV.

The rearrangement joins TRBV13 to TRBJ2-7; D possibly corresponds to TRBD1 (6 bases). Germline V gene sequence: CDR1 PRHDT, CDR2 FYEKMQ (reference sequence). The V end was cut by 5 bases, the J end by 6 bases, with 14 bases between. This CDR3 has 13 residues. CDR3 DNA: TGTGCCAGCAGCCCCCAGACAGGAATCGAGCAGTACTTC. Residues: CASSPQTGIEQYF.

This clone was detected once. This chain joins TRBV7-8 and TRBJ1-1; D is ambiguous. CDR3 length equals 12 residues. The V end was cut by 5 bases, the J end by 11 bases, with 15 bases between. The germline gives CDR1 SGHVS, CDR2 FQNEAQ. DNA of the CDR3: TGTGCCAGCAGCGGAGGCGACCCAGCGGCTTTCTTT. Translating it yields CASSGGDPAAFF.

The V and J genes are TRBV3-1 (or the pseudogene TRBV3-2) and TRBJ2-7; tentatively, D is TRBD1 (6 bases). The CDR3 spans 15 residues. Trimming shortened V by 1 base and J by 0 bases, and 10 bases separated the two germline ends. The germline gives CDR1 LGHDT, CDR2 YNNKEL (reference sequence). CDR3 protein: CASSQGWGPSYEQYF. The CDR3 nucleotides read TGTGCCAGCAGCCAAGGGTGGGGGCCCTCCTACGAGCAGTACTTC.

The chain carries TRBV4-1 and TRBJ2-7; D ambiguous. This CDR3 has 15 amino acids. Trimming left V 3 bases short and J 0 bases short, with 12 bases between. Germline V lookup: CDR1 MGHRA, CDR2 YSYEKL. CDR3 protein: CASSQSHSSSYEQYF. The CDR3 DNA reads as TGCGCCAGCAGCCAGTCCCACAGTAGCTCCTACGAGCAGTACTTC.

The V and J genes are TRBV3-1 (or the pseudogene TRBV3-2) and TRBJ2-1, with 7 nucleotides matching TRBD2. The CDR3 has 15 residues. Germline trimming cut 1 base from V and 7 bases from J; bases unmatched to any gene: 7. Looked up from germline, CDR1 is LGHDT and CDR2 is YNNKEL (reference sequence). The CDR3 nucleotides read TGTGCCAGCAGCCAAGGGAGCGGGGCCAGAAATGAGCAGTTCTTC. Translating gives CASSQGSGARNEQFF.

The rearrangement links TRBV5-6 to TRBJ1-1, with D possibly TRBD1 on 5 matching bases. The CDR3 runs 17 residues. Trimming left V 4 bases short and J 2 bases short, with 21 bases between. Germline CDR1 and CDR2: SGHDT and YYEEEE. CDR3 sequence: CASSREQVLFSNTEAFF. CDR3 DNA: TGTGCCAGCAGCAGGGAACAGGTTCTCTTTTCAAACACTGAAGCTTTCTTT.

The chain is built from TRBV5-4 and TRBJ2-4, with 9 bases fitting TRBD2. The CDR3 is 16 residues long. The V gene's germline CDR1 is SGHNT and CDR2 YYREEE (reference sequence). With 4 bases clipped from V and 3 bases from J, the junction kept 8 bases outside the gene matches. DNA for the CDR3: TGTGCCAGCAGCCGGAGCGGGGGGCAACTCAAAAACATTCAGTACTTC. It codes for CASSRSGGQLKNIQYF.

This clone was recorded once. Other DNA sequences in the same sample also yield this CDR3. This CDR3 is CASSEGKGGYEQYF. The CDR3 DNA follows: TGTGCCAGCAGTGAAGGAAAGGGGGGGTACGAGCAGTACTTC. The V and J genes are TRBV2 and TRBJ2-7; D is perhaps TRBD2 (7 bases). Between the trimmed V and J ends, which lost 1 base and 4 bases, there was a span of 11 bases. CDR1 is SNHLY, CDR2 FYNNEI, per germline. The CDR3 length is 14 residues.